These T cell receptor beta chains were read from a single sample in a study of blood T cell repertoires in COVID-19. Generated by immunoSEQ multiplex PCR, the TCRdb table keeps only in-frame clones and is missing some. The sample records roughly 260,000 clones, around nine tenths being singletons. The specimen sequenced was peripheral blood. These receptors were obtained from a man aged 35 to 55 who had recovered from COVID-19. Each CDR3 is given with its conserved first and last residue. The D gene is left open where the match is weak. A row's size may be missing; if present it is once, few, many or a size class.

>TRBV7-9|once|NA|TRBJ2-2
CASNPIRQTLNTGELFF
TGTGCCAGCAACCCCATCAGACAGACTCTGAACACCGGGGAGCTGTTTTTT
>TRBV2|NA|NA|TRBJ1-1
CASSVAAEAFF
TGTGCCAGCAGTGTTGCAGCTGAAGCTTTCTTT
>TRBV4-2|NA|NA|TRBJ1-5
CASSQARQGGGNQPQHF
TGTGCCAGCAGCCAAGCCCGGCAGGGAGGCGGCAATCAGCCCCAGCATTTT
>TRBV3-1/TRBV3-2|NA|NA|TRBJ2-3
CASSHGTSSGDTQYF
TGTGCCAGCAGCCACGGGACCTCGAGCGGGGATACGCAGTATTTT
>TRBV6-5|NA|NA|TRBJ2-5
CASSYQRWDQETQYF
TGTGCCAGCAGTTACCAGAGGTGGGACCAAGAGACCCAGTACTTC
>TRBV2|NA|NA|TRBJ2-7
CASSDPVGYEQYF
TGTGCCAGCAGTGATCCTGTCGGCTACGAGCAGTACTTC
>TRBV2|NA|NA|TRBJ2-1
CASSSDGLANNEQFF
TGTGCCAGCAGTTCGGATGGCCTAGCGAACAATGAGCAGTTCTTC
>TRBV19|few|TRBD1|TRBJ1-1
CASSMGQGSTEAFF
TGTGCCAGTAGTATGGGACAGGGCAGCACTGAAGCTTTCTTT
>TRBV5-1|NA|NA|TRBJ2-7
CASSLDAGTYEQYF
TGCGCCAGCAGCTTGGATGCAGGGACCTACGAGCAGTACTTC
>TRBV20-1|NA|NA|TRBJ2-3
CSASNRASHDTQYF
TGCAGTGCTAGTAACAGGGCGTCGCATGATACGCAGTATTTT
>TRBV25-1|NA|TRBD2|TRBJ2-1
CASSDQSGASSYNEQFF
TGTGCCAGCAGTGACCAAAGCGGGGCAAGCTCCTACAATGAGCAGTTCTTC
>TRBV11-2|few|TRBD2|TRBJ2-1
CASSQGARTSRNEQFF
TGTGCCAGCAGCCAAGGGGCAAGGACTAGCCGAAATGAGCAGTTCTTC
>TRBV27|NA|NA|TRBJ2-7
CASSSVPGQSEQYF
TGTGCCAGCAGTTCAGTCCCCGGACAGTCCGAGCAGTACTTC
>TRBV10-3|NA|NA|TRBJ1-1
CAIKSYTEAFF
TGTGCCATCAAAAGCTACACTGAAGCTTTCTTT
>TRBV21-1|once|NA|TRBJ1-4
CASPEEARGRRNEKLFF
TGTGCCTCTCCTGAGGAGGCCAGGGGCCGCAGAAATGAAAAACTGTTTTTT
>TRBV5-1|NA|TRBD1|TRBJ2-1
CASSLIPGQGADEQFF
TGCGCCAGCAGCTTGATCCCGGGACAGGGGGCGGATGAGCAGTTCTTC
>TRBV3-1/TRBV3-2|once|NA|TRBJ2-7
CASRPPGKKYF
TGTGCCAGCAGACCCCCAGGCAAAAAGTACTTC
>TRBV6-2/TRBV6-3|once|TRBD1|TRBJ2-1
CASSYGTGSLRGEQFF
TGTGCCAGCAGTTACGGGACAGGGAGTCTACGTGGTGAGCAGTTCTTC
>TRBV7-2|NA|NA|TRBJ1-1
CASSPQGVGTEAFF
TGTGCCAGCAGCCCGCAGGGCGTCGGGACTGAAGCTTTCTTT
>TRBV5-6|NA|TRBD2|TRBJ2-1
CASSHLVAGRSEQFF
TGTGCCAGCAGCCACTTAGTAGCGGGGCGGAGTGAGCAGTTCTTC